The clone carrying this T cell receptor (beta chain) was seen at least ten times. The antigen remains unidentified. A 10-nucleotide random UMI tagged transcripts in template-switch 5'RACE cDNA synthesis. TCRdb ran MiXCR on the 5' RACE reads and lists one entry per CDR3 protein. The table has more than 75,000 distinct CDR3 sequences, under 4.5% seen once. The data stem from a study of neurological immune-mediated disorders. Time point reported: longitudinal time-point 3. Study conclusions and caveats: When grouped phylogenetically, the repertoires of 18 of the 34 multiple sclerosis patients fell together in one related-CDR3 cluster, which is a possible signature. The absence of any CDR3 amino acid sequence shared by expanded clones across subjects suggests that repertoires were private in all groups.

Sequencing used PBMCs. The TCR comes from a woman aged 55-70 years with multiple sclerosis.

CDR3 in amino acids: CASSYRDGYGYTEAFF. The CDR3 DNA reads as TGTGCCAGCAGTTACCGGGACGGATACGGGTATACTGAAGCTTTCTTT. The chain joins TRBV6-5 to TRBJ1-1; D is perhaps TRBD1 (5 bases). Trimming cost V 2 bases and J 5 bases, with 18 bases left between them. Germline CDR1 and CDR2: MNHEY and SVGAGI. CDR3 length: 16 amino acids.